The 32 T cell receptor beta chains below all came from one sample that was sequenced in a study of blood T cell repertoires in COVID-19. The assay was immunoSEQ multiplex PCR, and TCRdb's table has in-frame clones only and misses some. The sample yields about 55,000 clones, 75% to 90% seen once. Material: peripheral blood. These receptors came from a man at least 80 years old with acute or convalescent COVID-19.

V is TRBV29-1 and J is TRBJ2-7, with D unclear. Germline CDR1 is SQVTM and CDR2 is ANQGSEA. CDR3 length equals 12 residues. Trimming stripped 7 bases from V and 2 bases from J, with 12 bases between. The CDR3 sequence is CSASNSPYEQYF. In DNA form, the CDR3 reads TGCAGCGCCTCTAACAGTCCCTACGAGCAGTACTTC.

V usage is TRBV15 and J usage is TRBJ1-2; 8 bases agree with TRBD1. Germline CDR1 is LNHNV and CDR2 is YYDKDF (reference sequence). The CDR3 has 15 amino acids. V lost 4 bases to trimming and J lost 1 base; unmatched junction nucleotides: 5. CDR3 DNA sequence: TGTGCCACCAGCATCAGACAGGGGATTAACTATGGCTACACCTTC. Amino acids: CATSIRQGINYGYTF.

V is TRBV19 and J is TRBJ2-2; D perhaps matches TRBD2 (6 bases). The CDR3 covers 18 residues. Germline V gives CDR1 LNHDA, CDR2 SQIVND (reference sequence). Between the trimmed V and J ends, which lost 3 bases and 8 bases, there was a span of 25 bases. The CDR3 region is CASSMKGGVADLGGELFF. CDR3 sequence (DNA): TGTGCCAGTAGTATGAAAGGAGGGGTGGCTGACCTCGGTGGGGAGCTGTTTTTT.

The chain links TRBV5-5 to TRBJ2-7; possibly TRBD2 for D (6 bases). The V gene's germline CDR1 is SGHKS and CDR2 YYEKEE (reference sequence). The CDR3 loop spans 15 amino acids. V was cut by 0 bases and J by 5 bases, with 15 bases left in between. CDR3 DNA sequence: TGTGCCAGCAGCTTGGTGGGCGGGACCGGGGACGAGCAGTACTTC. It specifies CASSLVGGTGDEQYF.

This clone appeared a single time. The chain carries TRBV5-1 and TRBJ2-7, with TRBD1 matching over 9 bases. The CDR3 loop spans 13 amino acids. V lost 3 bases, J lost 6 bases, and 4 bases stayed unmatched. Germline values: CDR1 SGHRS, CDR2 YFSETQ. CDR3 amino acids: CASSWDRALEQYF. The CDR3 DNA follows: TGCGCCAGCAGCTGGGACAGGGCTCTCGAGCAGTACTTC.

This clone was detected only once. The gene calls are TRBV28 and TRBJ1-2; 8 nucleotides align to TRBD1. This CDR3 has 16 residues. With 7 bases clipped from V and 2 bases from J, the junction kept 12 bases outside the gene matches. Germline V gene sequence: CDR1 MDHEN, CDR2 SYDVKM. The CDR3 bases are TGTGCCAGCATTAGCGGGAGGGACAGGCTCAACTATGGCTACACCTTC. This encodes CASISGRDRLNYGYTF.

This clone appeared once. The chain recombines TRBV27 with TRBJ1-2; tentative D call: TRBD1 (6 bases). The CDR3 loop spans 14 amino acids. Germline CDR1 and CDR2: MNHEY and SMNVEV (reference sequence). V was trimmed by 3 bases and J by 8 bases, leaving 16 bases between them. The CDR3 bases are TGTGCCAGCAGTTTGAGGGGGACCCCCGCGGGCTACACCTTC. Translated, it gives CASSLRGTPAGYTF.

The chain uses TRBV5-4 and TRBJ2-7; TRBD2 aligns across 13 bases. Germline V gene lookup returns CDR1 SGHNT and CDR2 YYREEE (reference sequence). J was trimmed by 3 bases and V by 4 bases; bases with no gene match: 4. The CDR3 sequence is 15 residues long. The CDR3 region is CASSQGLAGYYEQYF. The CDR3 DNA is TGTGCCAGCAGCCAGGGACTAGCGGGGTACTACGAGCAGTACTTC.

The V gene is TRBV9, the J gene TRBJ1-2; maybe TRBD1 (5 bases). The CDR3 consists of 15 residues. Looked up from germline, CDR1 is SGDLS and CDR2 is YYNGEE. Trimming cost V 3 bases and J 5 bases, with 17 bases left between them. This chain's CDR3 is CASSETNRPSYGYTF. Written as DNA, the CDR3 is TGTGCCAGCAGCGAGACAAACAGGCCCTCTTATGGCTACACCTTC.

The V gene is TRBV3-1 (or the pseudogene TRBV3-2), the J gene TRBJ2-1; D is perhaps TRBD1 (7 bases). Germline V gene lookup returns CDR1 LGHDT and CDR2 YNNKEL (reference sequence). Trimming pared 4 bases from V and 2 bases from J, leaving 27 bases between. The CDR3 contains 20 residues. In nucleotides, the CDR3 is TGTGCCAGCAGCCTACACTCCCAGGGGGGCCCCCGGAATCCCTACAATGAGCAGTTCTTC. It specifies CASSLHSQGGPRNPYNEQFF.

V usage is TRBV5-4 and J usage is TRBJ2-3; no firm D call. Germline assignment: CDR1 SGHNT and CDR2 YYREEE (reference sequence). This CDR3 contains 12 residues. V gave up 1 base and J gave up 2 bases, with 2 bases separating them. CDR3 amino acids: CASSLYTDTQYF. The DNA of the CDR3 is TGTGCCAGCAGCTTGTACACAGATACGCAGTATTTT. Based on the CDR3 plus reference TRBV5-4 and TRBJ2-3, the full variable domain is ETGVTQSPTHLIKTRGQQVTLRCSSQSGHNTVSWYQQALGQGPQFIFQYYREEENGRGNFPPRFSGLQFPNYSSELNVNALELDDSALYLCASSLYTDTQYFGPGTRLTVL.

The chain joins TRBV9 to TRBJ2-4; D is unresolved. V was shortened by 5 bases and J by 3 bases, with 12 bases between the two germline ends. From germline, CDR1 is SGDLS and CDR2 YYNGEE. This CDR3 has 14 amino acids. The CDR3 DNA is TGTGCCAGCAGTTCGCCGTTCAGCAAAAACATTCAGTACTTC. Its protein product is CASSSPFSKNIQYF.

The genes are TRBV7-2 and TRBJ2-7, with D maybe TRBD1 (6 bases). The CDR3 spans 15 residues. Trimming left V 4 bases short and J 0 bases short, with 13 bases between. Germline V gene data show CDR1 as SGHTA and CDR2 as FQGNSA. Here the CDR3 DNA reads TGTGCCAGCAGCTCCGGGACATTGAGCTCCTACGAGCAGTACTTC. This gives the protein CASSSGTLSSYEQYF.

The gene calls are TRBV29-1 and TRBJ2-1; 8 nucleotides agree with TRBD1. From germline, CDR1 is SQVTM and CDR2 ANQGSEA. The CDR3 consists of 15 residues. Trimming took 0 bases from V and 7 from J; bases not matched to a gene: 8. The CDR3 coding sequence is TGCAGCGTTGAAGATCCAGGGGGCGCGGATAATGAGCAGTTCTTC. Amino acids: CSVEDPGGADNEQFF.

The rearrangement links TRBV3-1 (or the pseudogene TRBV3-2) to TRBJ2-2, with TRBD1 matching over 7 bases. Germline V gene lookup returns CDR1 LGHDT and CDR2 YNNKEL (reference sequence). Trimming cost V 4 bases and J 4 bases; bases outside gene matches: 6. The CDR3 extends over 15 amino acids. CDR3 DNA: TGTGCCAGCAGCCTCAGACAGGGTGGCACCGGGGAGCTGTTTTTT. It codes for CASSLRQGGTGELFF.

The chain joins TRBV10-3 to TRBJ1-2, with D possibly matching TRBD1 (5 bases). Germline CDR1 and CDR2: ENHRY and SYGVKD. The CDR3 totals 13 residues. The V end was cut by 3 bases, the J end by 5 bases, with 10 bases between. The CDR3 nucleotides read TGTGCCATCAGTGACGGAGGGGAATATGGCTACACCTTC. It is translated as CAISDGGEYGYTF.

This sequence joins TRBV19 and TRBJ2-7; 8 bases agree with TRBD2. Losses at the gene ends were 7 bases for V and 4 bases for J; bases not matched to a gene: 15. Germline CDR1 is LNHDA and CDR2 is SQIVND (reference sequence). This CDR3 is 16 amino acids long. Written as DNA, the CDR3 is TGTGCCAGTAATCCGGCGGCTAGCGGGCTATGGTACGAGCAGTACTTC. Translation gives CASNPAASGLWYEQYF.

The chain employs TRBV7-8 and TRBJ1-4, with D hard to call. CDR3 length: 15 residues. Germline V gene data show CDR1 as SGHVS and CDR2 as FQNEAQ. V lost 1 base, J lost 8 bases, and 14 bases lay in between. The DNA for the CDR3 is TGTGCCAGCAGCTTAGGAGGACTCGATTCCGAAAAACTGTTTTTT. Translated, it gives CASSLGGLDSEKLFF.

This clone was counted between two and nine times. CDR3 bases: TGTGCCAGCAGCTTACAGGGTCCATATAATTCACCCCTCCACTTT. The encoded protein is CASSLQGPYNSPLHF. V is TRBV11-2 and J is TRBJ1-6; D is perhaps TRBD1 (5 bases). The CDR3 is 15 residues long. The germline gives CDR1 SGHAT, CDR2 FQNNGV. Trimming took 2 bases from V and 4 from J, leaving 9 bases between them. The whole variable domain, filled in from reference TRBV11-2 and TRBJ1-6, reads EAGVAQSPRYKIIEKRQSVAFWCNPISGHATLYWYQQILGQGPKLLIQFQNNGVVDDSQLPKDRFSAERLKGVDSTLKIQPAKLEDSAVYLCASSLQGPYNSPLHFGNGTRLTVT.

This clone was found a few times. As DNA, the CDR3 is TGTGCCAGCAGTGAAGCGTACAGGGCATACAATCAGCCCCAGCATTTT. Protein product: CASSEAYRAYNQPQHF. This sequence joins TRBV6-1 and TRBJ1-5, with D maybe TRBD1 (6 bases). V dropped 0 bases and J dropped 3 bases, with 12 bases sitting between them. The germline V gene encodes CDR1 MNHNS and CDR2 SASEGT. This CDR3 comprises 16 residues.

The genes are TRBV10-1 and TRBJ2-7, with 10 bases aligning to TRBD1. The CDR3 is 13 residues long. The V segment lost 8 bases and the J segment 4 bases; nucleotides outside the gene matches: 5. Germline loops: CDR1 WNHNN, CDR2 SYGVQD (reference sequence). DNA for the CDR3: TGCGCCAGCTCGACAGGGGGCGGGTACGAGCAGTACTTC. Translating gives CASSTGGGYEQYF.

This clone has a single count. The rearrangement uses TRBV7-9 and TRBJ1-4; 7 positions match TRBD1. The CDR3 consists of 14 residues. V lost 4 bases, J lost 5 bases, and 4 bases stayed unmatched. CDR1 and CDR2 (germline): SEHNR, FQNEAQ (reference sequence). Written as DNA, the CDR3 is TGTGCCAGCAGCTGGGACAGTGGGAATGAAAAACTGTTTTTT. It yields the protein CASSWDSGNEKLFF.

This clone was seen only a few times. CDR3 coding DNA: TGTGCCAGCTCACCACGGGCAGGGGTATTGGCTAATGAAAAACTGTTTTTT. It translates to CASSPRAGVLANEKLFF. This chain links TRBV18 with TRBJ1-4, with D perhaps TRBD1 (6 bases). Germline CDR1 reads KGHSH; CDR2 reads LQKENI. The V gene lost 1 base and the J gene lost 3 bases, with 15 bases spanning the gap. This CDR3 is built from 17 residues.

The chain combines TRBV29-1 with TRBJ1-4; 8 bases line up with TRBD1. V shed 6 bases and J 0 bases; nucleotides not matched to a gene: 9. Germline V gives CDR1 SQVTM, CDR2 ANQGSEA. This CDR3 is built from 16 residues. In DNA, the CDR3 is TGCAGCGTGGGTTCAGGGGGCACGTCAACTAATGAAAAACTGTTTTTT. Protein: CSVGSGGTSTNEKLFF.

The V call is TRBV27, the J call TRBJ2-1; 7 bases line up with TRBD1. V shed 5 bases and J 3 bases; nucleotides not matched to a gene: 7. This CDR3 region has 15 residues. Germline-derived CDR1 and CDR2 are MNHEY and SMNVEV (reference sequence). CDR3 residues: CASSPRDRDYNEQFF. In DNA form, the CDR3 reads TGTGCCAGCAGTCCCCGGGACAGAGACTACAATGAGCAGTTCTTC.

This chain joins TRBV6-5 and TRBJ2-1; TRBD2 matches 15 bases. The germline CDR1 and CDR2 sequences are MNHEY and SVGAGI. CDR3 size: 15 residues. The junction had 5 bases not matched to a gene; V was cut back by 5 bases and J by 9 bases. The CDR3 DNA reads TGTGCCAGCAGTCGGACTAGCGGGGGGGCCGGTGAGCAGTTCTTC. It encodes CASSRTSGGAGEQFF.

The rearrangement links TRBV29-1 to TRBJ2-3, with 12 bases matching TRBD2. Germline lookup yields CDR1 SQVTM and CDR2 ANQGSEA. V shed 4 bases and J 1 base; nucleotides not matched to a gene: 3. The CDR3 extends over 15 amino acids. DNA for the CDR3: TGCAGCGTTGGACTAGCGGGGGTGGGCACAGATACGCAGTATTTT. Its protein is CSVGLAGVGTDTQYF.

This chain joins TRBV27 and TRBJ2-3; the D is unclear. This CDR3 comprises 12 residues. Trimming cost V 2 bases and J 6 bases, with 6 bases left between them. From germline, CDR1 is MNHEY and CDR2 SMNVEV (reference sequence). CDR3 protein: CASSLTGDTQYF. In DNA form, the CDR3 reads TGTGCCAGCAGTTTAACTGGTGATACGCAGTATTTT.

In its sample, this clone was seen a few times. The chain is built from TRBV5-6 and TRBJ1-2; weak D call: TRBD1 (6 bases). Germline V gene sequence: CDR1 SGHDT, CDR2 YYEEEE. V shed 4 bases and J shed 4 bases, with 20 bases lying between them. The CDR3 is 16 residues long. CDR3 coding DNA: TGTGCCAGCAGCCCCCCCATCCCCGGGACACTCTATGGCTACACCTTC. Translation gives CASSPPIPGTLYGYTF.

The chain links TRBV11-3 to TRBJ1-3, with D uncertain. This CDR3 comprises 15 residues. V lost 0 bases and J 0 bases, leaving 6 bases between the germline ends. Germline lookup yields CDR1 SGHNT and CDR2 YENEEA. CDR3 in amino acids: CASSLDSRSGNTIYF. CDR3 sequence (DNA): TGTGCCAGCAGCTTAGATTCCCGCTCTGGAAACACCATATATTTT.

This clone was observed once. The chain has TRBV7-2 and TRBJ1-5; tentatively, D is TRBD1 (6 bases). Germline values: CDR1 SGHTA, CDR2 FQGNSA. Trimming took 6 bases from V and 3 from J, leaving 18 bases between them. The CDR3 contains 16 residues. The CDR3 DNA follows: TGTGCCAGCAGATCCCAGACAGGCGTTATCAATCAGCCCCAGCATTTT. Its translation is CASRSQTGVINQPQHF. Drawing the rest from reference TRBV7-2 and TRBJ1-5, the complete variable domain is GAGVSQSPSNKVTEKGKDVELRCDPISGHTALYWYRQSLGQGLEFLIYFQGNSAPDKSGLPSDRFSAERTGGSVSTLTIQRTQQEDSAVYLCASRSQTGVINQPQHFGDGTRLSIL.

The V gene is TRBV18, the J gene TRBJ2-5; D might be TRBD2 (6 bases). CDR3 length: 15 amino acids. Trimming shortened V by 6 bases and J by 1 base, and 15 bases separated the two germline ends. CDR1 is KGHSH and CDR2 is LQKENI in the germline V gene. CDR3 nucleotide sequence: TGTGCCAGCTCCGGGGGACTGTCCTCCCAAGAGACCCAGTACTTC. It encodes CASSGGLSSQETQYF.